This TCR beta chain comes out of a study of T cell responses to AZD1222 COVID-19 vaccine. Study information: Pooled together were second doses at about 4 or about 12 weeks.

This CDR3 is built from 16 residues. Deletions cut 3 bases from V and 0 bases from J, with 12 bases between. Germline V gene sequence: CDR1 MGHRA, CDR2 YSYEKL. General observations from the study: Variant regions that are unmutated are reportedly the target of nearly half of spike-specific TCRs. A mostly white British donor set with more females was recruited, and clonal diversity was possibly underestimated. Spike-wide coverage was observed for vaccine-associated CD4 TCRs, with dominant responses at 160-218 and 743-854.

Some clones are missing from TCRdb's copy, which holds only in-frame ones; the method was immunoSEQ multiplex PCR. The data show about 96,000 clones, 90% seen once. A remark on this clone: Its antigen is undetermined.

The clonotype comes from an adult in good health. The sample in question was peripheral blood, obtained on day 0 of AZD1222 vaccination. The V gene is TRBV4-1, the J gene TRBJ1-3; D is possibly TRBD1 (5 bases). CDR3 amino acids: CASSHSGGTSGNTIYF. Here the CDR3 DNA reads TGCGCCAGCAGCCACTCGGGGGGAACCTCTGGAAACACCATATATTTT.